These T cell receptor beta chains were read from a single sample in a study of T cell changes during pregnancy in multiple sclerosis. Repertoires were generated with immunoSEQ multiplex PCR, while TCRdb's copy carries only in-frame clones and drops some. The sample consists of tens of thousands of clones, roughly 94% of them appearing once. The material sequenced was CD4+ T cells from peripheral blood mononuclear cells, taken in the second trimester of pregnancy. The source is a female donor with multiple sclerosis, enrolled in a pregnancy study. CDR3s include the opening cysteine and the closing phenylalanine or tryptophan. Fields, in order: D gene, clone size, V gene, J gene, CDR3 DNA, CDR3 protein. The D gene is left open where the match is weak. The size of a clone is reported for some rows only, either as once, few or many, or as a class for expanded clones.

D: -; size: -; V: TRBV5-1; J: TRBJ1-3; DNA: TGCGCCAGCAGCTTAGGAGAGTCTGGAAACACCATATATTTT; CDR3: CASSLGESGNTIYF
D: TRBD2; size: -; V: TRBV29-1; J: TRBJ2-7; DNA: TGCAGCGTTGAGGGACTAGCGGGAGACGAGCAGTACTTC; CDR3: CSVEGLAGDEQYF
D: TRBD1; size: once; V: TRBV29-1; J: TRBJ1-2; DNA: TGCAGCGTTGATAAGAGGCAGGGGGCTAGTGGCTACACCTTC; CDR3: CSVDKRQGASGYTF
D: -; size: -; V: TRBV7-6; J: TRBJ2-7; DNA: TGTGCCAGCAGCTTAGCCGGGAGAGGGGCCTACGAGCAGTACTTC; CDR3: CASSLAGRGAYEQYF
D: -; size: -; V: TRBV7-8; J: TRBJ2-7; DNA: TGTGCCAGCAGCTTGGACAGCCCCTACGAGCAGTACTTC; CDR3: CASSLDSPYEQYF
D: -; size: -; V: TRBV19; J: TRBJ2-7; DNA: TGTGCCAGTAGTATTACGGGAGTGCACGCCAATTCCTACGAGCAGTACTTC; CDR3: CASSITGVHANSYEQYF
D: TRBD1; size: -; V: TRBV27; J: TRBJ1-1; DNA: TGTGCCAGCAGTTTAGTCGGGCAGGGGGCGGCTGGGACTGAAGCTTTCTTT; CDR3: CASSLVGQGAAGTEAFF
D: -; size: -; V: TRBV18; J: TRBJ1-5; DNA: TGTGCCAGCTCACCAGGGCAGGGTTTATCAAATCAGCCCCAGCATTTT; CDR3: CASSPGQGLSNQPQHF
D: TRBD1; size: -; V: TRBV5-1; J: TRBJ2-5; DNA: TGCGCCAGCAGCTCCGACCCGGGACAGGGAGGAGAGACCCAGTACTTC; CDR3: CASSSDPGQGGETQYF
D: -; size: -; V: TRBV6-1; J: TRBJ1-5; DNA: TGTGCCAGCAGTGGTTCAGGCCTAATTGGTGGGCCCCAGCATTTT; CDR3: CASSGSGLIGGPQHF
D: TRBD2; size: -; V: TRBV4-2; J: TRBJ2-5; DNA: TGTGCCAGCAGCCAGGACCCCGGGACTAGGGAGACCCAGTACTTC; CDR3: CASSQDPGTRETQYF
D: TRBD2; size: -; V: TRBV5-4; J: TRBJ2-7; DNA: TGTGCCAGCAGTCGGGAGCTAGCGGGGACCTACGAGCAGTACTTC; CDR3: CASSRELAGTYEQYF
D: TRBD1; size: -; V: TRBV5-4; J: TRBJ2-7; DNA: TGTGCCAGCAGCCCGGACAGGGTGGCGAAGGTAGGGCAGTACTTC; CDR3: CASSPDRVAKVGQYF
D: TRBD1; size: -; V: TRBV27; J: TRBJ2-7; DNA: TGTGCCAGCAGGAAGCCCGGGACAGGGGGATACGAGCAGTACTTC; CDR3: CASRKPGTGGYEQYF
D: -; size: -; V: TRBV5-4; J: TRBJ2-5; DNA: TGTGCCAGCAGCTTGAAAAACAAAGGACAGCAAGAGACCCAGTACTTC; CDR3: CASSLKNKGQQETQYF
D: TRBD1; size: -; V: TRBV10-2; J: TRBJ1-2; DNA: TGCGCCAGCAGTGAGCCCCTCCGGACAGGGGGCTATGGCTACACCTTC; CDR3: CASSEPLRTGGYGYTF
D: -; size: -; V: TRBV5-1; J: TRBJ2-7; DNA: TGCGCCAGCACCCTAGGGGGTAACAATCCGACTATGTACTTC; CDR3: CASTLGGNNPTMYF
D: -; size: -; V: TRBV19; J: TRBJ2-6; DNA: TGTGCCGCCCATGGGGGGGCGCTTGGGGCCAACGTCCTGACTTTC; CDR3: CAAHGGALGANVLTF
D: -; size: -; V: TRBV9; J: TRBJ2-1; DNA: TGTGCCAGCAGCGTCTTAAGCGGCTACAATGAGCAGTTCTTC; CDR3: CASSVLSGYNEQFF
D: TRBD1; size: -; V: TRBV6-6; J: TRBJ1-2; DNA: TGTGCCAGCAGCCGGACAGGGGGCTGGGGAAACTATGGCTACACCTTC; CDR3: CASSRTGGWGNYGYTF
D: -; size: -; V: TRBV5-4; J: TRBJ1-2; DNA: TGTGCCAGCAGCTTTAACCGGGTTAACTATGGCTACACCTTC; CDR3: CASSFNRVNYGYTF
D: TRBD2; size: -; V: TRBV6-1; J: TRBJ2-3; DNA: TGTGCCAGCAGTGAATTAGCGGGGGGAGCAGATACGCAGTATTTT; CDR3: CASSELAGGADTQYF
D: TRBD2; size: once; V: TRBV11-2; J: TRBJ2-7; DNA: TGTGCCAGCAGCTCTCCCGGGGGGGAGCAGTACTTC; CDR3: CASSSPGGEQYF
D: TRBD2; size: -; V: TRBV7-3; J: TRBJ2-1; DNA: TGTGCCAGCAGCGCCCTAGCGGGGGCTTTATGGAATGAGCAGTTCTTC; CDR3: CASSALAGALWNEQFF
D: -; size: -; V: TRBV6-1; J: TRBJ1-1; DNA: TGTGCCAGCAGTGAAGCCTTCGGCACTGAAGCTTTCTTT; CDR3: CASSEAFGTEAFF
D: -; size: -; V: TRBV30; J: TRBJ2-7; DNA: TGTGCCTGGAGTGCCCGCTACGAGCAGTACTTC; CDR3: CAWSARYEQYF
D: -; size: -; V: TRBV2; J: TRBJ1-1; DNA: TGTGCCAGCAGTGACCCCGACAGGACGGGCACTGAAGCTTTCTTT; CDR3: CASSDPDRTGTEAFF
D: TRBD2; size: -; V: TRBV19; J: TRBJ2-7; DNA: TGTGCCAGTAGCCCCTGGGGGGGATGGGGGACCTACGAGCAGTACTTC; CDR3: CASSPWGGWGTYEQYF
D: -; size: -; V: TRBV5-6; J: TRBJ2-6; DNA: TGTGCCAGCAGCCGGAGGACGCCCAGCTCTGGGGCCAACGTCCTGACTTTC; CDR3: CASSRRTPSSGANVLTF
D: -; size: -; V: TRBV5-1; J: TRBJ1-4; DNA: TGCGCCAGCAGCTTGGGGGGGCCGAATGAAAAACTGTTTTTT; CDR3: CASSLGGPNEKLFF
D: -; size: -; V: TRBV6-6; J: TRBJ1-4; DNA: TGTGCCAGCAGTTACGGAGGGTTGAAGGAAAAACTGTTTTTT; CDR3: CASSYGGLKEKLFF
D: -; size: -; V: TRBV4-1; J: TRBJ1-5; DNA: TGCGCCAGCAGCAAGACGGGACATAGCAATCAGCCCCAGCATTTT; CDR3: CASSKTGHSNQPQHF
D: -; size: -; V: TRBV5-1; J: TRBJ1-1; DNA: TGCGCCAGCAGCTGGGAGGGGGTACGGAACACTGAAGCTTTCTTT; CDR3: CASSWEGVRNTEAFF
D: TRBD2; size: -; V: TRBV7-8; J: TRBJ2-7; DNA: TGTGCCAGCAGCTTAGGGGGGGGGAGCTCCTACGAGCAGTACTTC; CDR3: CASSLGGGSSYEQYF
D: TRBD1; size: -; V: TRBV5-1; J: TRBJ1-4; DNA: TGCGCCAGCAGCAAATGGACAGGGGGATCTTCGACTAATGAAAAACTGTTTTTT; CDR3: CASSKWTGGSSTNEKLFF
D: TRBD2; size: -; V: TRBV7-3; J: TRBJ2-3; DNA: TGTGCCAGCAGCGGGAGCGGGAGGCGGTCAGATACGCAGTATTTT; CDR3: CASSGSGRRSDTQYF
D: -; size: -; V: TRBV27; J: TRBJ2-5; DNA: TGTGCCAGGAAGGGCAGGGGTATGGAGACCCAGTACTTC; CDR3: CARKGRGMETQYF
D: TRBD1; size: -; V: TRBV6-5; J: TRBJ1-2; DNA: TGTGCCAGCAGCCGGGACAGGTCCTATGGCTACACCTTC; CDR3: CASSRDRSYGYTF
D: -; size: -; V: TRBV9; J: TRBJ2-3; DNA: TGTGCCAGCAGCGTAGAGGGCAGGGACACAGATACGCAGTATTTT; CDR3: CASSVEGRDTDTQYF
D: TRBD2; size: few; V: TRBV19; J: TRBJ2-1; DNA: TGTGCCAGTAGTATACTAGCGGGAGTGGATGAGCAGTTCTTC; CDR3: CASSILAGVDEQFF
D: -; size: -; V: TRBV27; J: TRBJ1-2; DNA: TGTGCCAGCAGTTTAAACAGAGTATATGGCTACACCTTC; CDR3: CASSLNRVYGYTF
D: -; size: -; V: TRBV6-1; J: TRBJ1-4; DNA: TGTGCCAGCAGGAACAGGGAATCAGGGAAACTGTTTTTT; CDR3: CASRNRESGKLFF
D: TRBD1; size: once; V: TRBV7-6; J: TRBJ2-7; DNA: TGTGCCAGCAGCTTCGGACAGGGAGGAGAGCAGTACTTC; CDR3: CASSFGQGGEQYF
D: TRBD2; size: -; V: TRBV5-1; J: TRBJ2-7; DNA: TGCGCCAGCAGCTTGCTCCCTAGCGGGAGCCCCTACGAGCAGTACTTC; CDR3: CASSLLPSGSPYEQYF
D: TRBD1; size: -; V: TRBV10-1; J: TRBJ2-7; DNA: TGCGCCAGCTCCGGGACAGGGGGGGCGCGGGTCTACGAGCAGTACTTC; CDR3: CASSGTGGARVYEQYF